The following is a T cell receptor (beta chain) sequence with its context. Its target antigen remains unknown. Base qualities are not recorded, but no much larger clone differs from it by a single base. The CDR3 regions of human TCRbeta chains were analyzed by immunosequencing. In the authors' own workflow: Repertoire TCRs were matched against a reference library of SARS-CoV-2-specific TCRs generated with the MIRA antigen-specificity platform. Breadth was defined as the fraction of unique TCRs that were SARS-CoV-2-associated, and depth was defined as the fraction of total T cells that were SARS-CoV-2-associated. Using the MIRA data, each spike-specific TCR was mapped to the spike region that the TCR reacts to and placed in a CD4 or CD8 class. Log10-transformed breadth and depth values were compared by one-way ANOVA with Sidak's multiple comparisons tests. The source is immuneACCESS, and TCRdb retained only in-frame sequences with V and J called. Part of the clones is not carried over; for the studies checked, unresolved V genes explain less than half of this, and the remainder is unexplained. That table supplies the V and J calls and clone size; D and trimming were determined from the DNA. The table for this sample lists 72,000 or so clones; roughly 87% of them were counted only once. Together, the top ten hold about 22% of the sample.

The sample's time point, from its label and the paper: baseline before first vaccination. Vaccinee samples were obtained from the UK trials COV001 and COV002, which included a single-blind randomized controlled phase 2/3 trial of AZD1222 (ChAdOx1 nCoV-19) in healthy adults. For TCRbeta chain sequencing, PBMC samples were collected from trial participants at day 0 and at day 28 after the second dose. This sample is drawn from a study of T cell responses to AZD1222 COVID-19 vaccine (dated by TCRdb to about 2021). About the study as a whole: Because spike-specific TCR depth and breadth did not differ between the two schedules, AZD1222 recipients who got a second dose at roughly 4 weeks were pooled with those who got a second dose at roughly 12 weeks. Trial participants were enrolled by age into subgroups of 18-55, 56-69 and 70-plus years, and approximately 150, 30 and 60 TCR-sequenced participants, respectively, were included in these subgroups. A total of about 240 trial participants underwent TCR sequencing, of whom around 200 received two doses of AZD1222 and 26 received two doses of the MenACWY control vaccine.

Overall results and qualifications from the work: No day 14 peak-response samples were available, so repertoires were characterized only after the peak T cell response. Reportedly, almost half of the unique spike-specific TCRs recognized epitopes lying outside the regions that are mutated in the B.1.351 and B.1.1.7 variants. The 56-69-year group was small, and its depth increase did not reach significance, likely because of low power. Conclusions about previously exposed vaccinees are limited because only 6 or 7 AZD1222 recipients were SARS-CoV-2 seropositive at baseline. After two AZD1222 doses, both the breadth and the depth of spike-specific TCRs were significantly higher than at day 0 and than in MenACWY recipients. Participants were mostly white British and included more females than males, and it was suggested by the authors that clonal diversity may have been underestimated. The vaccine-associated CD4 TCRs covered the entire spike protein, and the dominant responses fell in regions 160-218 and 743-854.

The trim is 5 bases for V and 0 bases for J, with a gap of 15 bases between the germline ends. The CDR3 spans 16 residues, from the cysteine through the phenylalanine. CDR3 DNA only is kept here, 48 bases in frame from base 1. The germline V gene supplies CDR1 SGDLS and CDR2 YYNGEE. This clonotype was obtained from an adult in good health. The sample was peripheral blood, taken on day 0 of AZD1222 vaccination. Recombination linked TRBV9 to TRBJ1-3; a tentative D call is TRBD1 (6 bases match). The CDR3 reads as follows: CASSGGPIYSGNTIYF. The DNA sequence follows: TGTGCCAGCAGTGGGGGGCCTATCTACTCTGGAAACACCATATATTTT.